Listed here are 17 T cell receptor beta chains from one sample, sequenced in a study of T cells in severe cutaneous drug reactions (dated by TCRdb to between 2017 and 2020). Sequencing took place on an Illumina MiSeq. Library preparation used the iRepertoire multiplex PCR system with TCR subtype-specific primers for both bulk and single-cell sequencing. Through TCRdb reprocessing, the reads give one entry per CDR3 protein sequence; DNA is omitted. This sample's table has entries for roughly 9,000 distinct CDR3 sequences. 20% to 30% of the sample goes to the ten largest clones. The donors whose samples were sequenced had carbamazepine-induced Stevens-Johnson syndrome or toxic epidermal necrolysis (CBZ-SJS/TEN). The specimen was cells from a skin blister. The cell subset or site label of this sample denotes: unsorted cells from skin lesion blisters. All receptors derive from a human donor with a severe cutaneous adverse drug reaction.

V gene TRBV25-1 combines with J gene TRBJ1-2. The CDR3 covers 13 residues. CDR1 and CDR2 (germline): MGHDK, SYGVNS. CDR3 loop: CASSDEFHDGYTF.

The rearrangement uses TRBV29-1 and TRBJ2-1; TCRdb's assignment of TRBD2 cannot be checked, as there is no DNA. The germline V gene encodes CDR1 SQVTM and CDR2 ANQGSEA. The CDR3 is made up of 13 amino acids. The CDR3 is CSVDGGSHNEQFF.

Considering frequency, this clonotype is medium-sized. The chain links TRBV12-3 or TRBV12-4 to TRBJ2-3; the TRBD2 assignment by TCRdb is unverifiable without DNA. The CDR3 runs 16 residues. CDR3 in amino acids: CASSRTSEAVTDTQYF.

The chain uses TRBV12-3 or TRBV12-4 and TRBJ1-1. The CDR3 runs to 14 residues. The CDR3 spells CASRLNRMNTEAFF.

This rearrangement joins TRBV10-2 to TRBJ2-5; TCRdb selects TRBD1, and the lack of DNA leaves this call unchecked. Germline V lookup: CDR1 WSHSY, CDR2 SAAADI. This CDR3 comprises 12 residues. The chain's CDR3 is CASSTGEETQYF.

The rearrangement links TRBV20-1 to TRBJ2-7; TCRdb lists TRBD1, though no DNA is available to test this call. This CDR3 has 14 residues. The germline CDR1 and CDR2 sequences are DFQATT and SNEGSKA (reference sequence). CDR3 in amino acids: CSARVLGQGGEQYF.

The V call is TRBV28, the J call TRBJ1-5. This CDR3 spans 11 amino acids. CDR1 and CDR2 from the germline V gene are MDHEN and SYDVKM. The CDR3 loop reads CASSWSQPQHF.

The chain carries TRBV18 and TRBJ2-7; the D call from TCRdb, TRBD1, cannot be confirmed without DNA. This CDR3 spans 14 amino acids. Germline values: CDR1 KGHSH, CDR2 LQKENI. This CDR3 reads CASSPGSGQGEQYF.

By frequency, this clonotype is large. The chain employs TRBV18 and TRBJ1-5. This CDR3 comprises 12 residues. The germline gives CDR1 KGHSH, CDR2 LQKENI. The CDR3 is CASSQPEQPQHF.

The CDR3 protein is CASSPGPEYEQYF. This chain connects TRBV7-3 to TRBJ2-7; TCRdb's D gene call, TRBD1, goes unchecked for lack of DNA. The germline V gene encodes CDR1 SGHTA and CDR2 FQGTGA. The CDR3 is made up of 13 amino acids.

Its frequency marks this clonotype as medium-sized. The chain carries TRBV6-6 and TRBJ2-1; as DNA is missing, the TRBD1 call by TCRdb cannot be tested. The CDR3 spans 14 residues. Germline CDR1 MNHNY, CDR2 SVGAGI (reference sequence). CDR3 region: CASSDPFSGNEQFF.

V is TRBV28 and J is TRBJ2-7; as DNA is missing, the TRBD2 call by TCRdb cannot be tested. Per the germline V gene, CDR1 is MDHEN and CDR2 is SYDVKM. CDR3 length: 13 residues. The CDR3 sequence is CASNGGGRYEQYF.

The rearrangement uses TRBV2 and TRBJ2-3; TCRdb's D call, TRBD2, is unchecked because there is no DNA. Germline-derived CDR1 and CDR2 are SNHLY and FYNNEI. The CDR3 covers 16 residues. CDR3 loop: CASRALAGGPGDTQYF.

V gene TRBV4-2 combines with J gene TRBJ2-3; checking the TCRdb D call of TRBD2 is not possible without DNA. The CDR3 has 13 residues. The germline gives CDR1 LGHNA, CDR2 YNFKEQ. Here the CDR3 reads CASTSGYTDTQYF.

The chain uses TRBV19 and TRBJ2-6. Germline CDR1 is LNHDA and CDR2 is SQIVND (reference sequence). This CDR3 comprises 12 residues. The chain's CDR3 is CASETGANVLTF.

The CDR3 reads CSAVRNYEQYF. V is TRBV29-1 and J is TRBJ2-7. The CDR3 is made up of 11 amino acids. The germline V gene encodes CDR1 SQVTM and CDR2 ANQGSEA.

The V and J genes are TRBV7-9 and TRBJ1-4. Per the germline V gene, CDR1 is SEHNR and CDR2 is FQNEAQ (reference sequence). This CDR3 is 15 amino acids long. The CDR3 here is CASSTLGLGWEKLFF. The complete variable domain, with remaining parts taken from reference TRBV7-9 and TRBJ1-4, reads DTGVSQNPRHKITKRGQNVTFRCDPISEHNRLYWYRQTLGQGPEFLTYFQNEAQLEKSRLLSDRFSAERPKGSFSTLEIQRTEQGDSAMYLCASSTLGLGWEKLFFGSGTQLSVL.